This T cell receptor (beta chain) derives from a study of PD-L1 blockade in urothelial cancer. Background on the study: Patients commenced atezolizumab in about 2014, and it was given at 1,200 mg intravenously every 3 weeks.

As to time point: peripheral blood 6 weeks after treatment start. A total of 1 to 8 samples per patient were collected pretreatment and on-treatment. Profiling relied on immunoSEQ multiplex PCR, and the TCRdb table lists in-frame clones only, not all of them. Found here are approximately 79,000 clones, approximately 90% of them singletons; the top ten hold more than 0.85%. This CDR3 spans 12 amino acids. Deletions cut 5 bases from V and 4 bases from J, with 9 bases between. The germline V gene has CDR1 GTSNPN and CDR2 SVGIG (reference sequence). The gene calls are TRBV30 and TRBJ1-5; no definite D call. The sample was PBMCs, taken around atezolizumab (anti-PD-L1) treatment. This TCR was recovered from a woman aged 80 or older with urothelial cancer. The CDR3 is CAWATENQPQHF. DNA for the CDR3: TGTGCCTGGGCCACAGAGAATCAGCCCCAGCATTTT.